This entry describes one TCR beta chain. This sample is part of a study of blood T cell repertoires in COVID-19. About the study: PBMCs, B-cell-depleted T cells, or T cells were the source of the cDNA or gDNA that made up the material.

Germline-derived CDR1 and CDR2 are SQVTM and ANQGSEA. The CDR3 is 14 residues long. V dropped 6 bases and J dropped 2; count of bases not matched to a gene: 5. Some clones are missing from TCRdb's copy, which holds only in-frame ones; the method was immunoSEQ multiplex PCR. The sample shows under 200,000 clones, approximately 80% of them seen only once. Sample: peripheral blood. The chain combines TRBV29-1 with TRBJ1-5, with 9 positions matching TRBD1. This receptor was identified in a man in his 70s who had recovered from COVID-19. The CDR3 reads CSVGDRDGNQPQHF. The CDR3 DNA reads TGCAGCGTCGGGGACAGGGACGGCAATCAGCCCCAGCATTTT.